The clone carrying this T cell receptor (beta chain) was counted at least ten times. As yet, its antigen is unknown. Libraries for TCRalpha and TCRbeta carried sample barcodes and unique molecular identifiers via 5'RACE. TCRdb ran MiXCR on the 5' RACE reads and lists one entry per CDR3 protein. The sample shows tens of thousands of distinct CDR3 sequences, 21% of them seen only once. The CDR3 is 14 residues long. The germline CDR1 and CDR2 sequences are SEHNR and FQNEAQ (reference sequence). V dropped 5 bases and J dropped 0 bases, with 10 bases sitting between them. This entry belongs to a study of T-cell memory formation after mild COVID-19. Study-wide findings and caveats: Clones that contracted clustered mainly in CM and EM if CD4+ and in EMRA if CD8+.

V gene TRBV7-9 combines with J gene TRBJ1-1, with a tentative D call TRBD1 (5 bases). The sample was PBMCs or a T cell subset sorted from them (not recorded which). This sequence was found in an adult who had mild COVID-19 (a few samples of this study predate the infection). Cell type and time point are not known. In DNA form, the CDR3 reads TGTGCCAGCAGCCCGGGACGATTGAACACTGAAGCTTTCTTT. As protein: CASSPGRLNTEAFF.